This TCR beta chain is drawn from a study of T cell repertoires in cytomegalovirus infection. Study-wide results and limits: CMV carriers having the relevant HLA were flagged by cumulative public TCR beta family frequency. Clonotype analysis showed dominance of the ex vivo response by HLA-C-restricted CMV-specific TCR beta clonotypes.

The germline V gene has CDR1 LNHNV and CDR2 YYDKDF (reference sequence). The CDR3 length is 15 residues. The V and J ends lost 0 bases and 5 bases respectively, with 13 bases between them. TCRdb recomputed calls from the reads with MiXCR, one row per CDR3 protein. The repertoire has some 940,000 distinct CDR3 sequences, under 40% of them found once; the top ten carry roughly 13%. Details on this clonotype: Its cognate antigen is unknown.

The sequences come from cultured CD8+ T cells from PBMCs, collected from culture after CMV antigen stimulation. This chain connects TRBV15 to TRBJ2-5; no definite D call. This clonotype was obtained from a human donor in good health (CMV status not recorded). Some clones in this sample may be carry-over from other donors' samples. CDR3 sequence (DNA): TGTGCCACCAGCAGAGATCGCGGAAGCCGGGAGACCCAGTACTTC. Translating gives CATSRDRGSRETQYF.